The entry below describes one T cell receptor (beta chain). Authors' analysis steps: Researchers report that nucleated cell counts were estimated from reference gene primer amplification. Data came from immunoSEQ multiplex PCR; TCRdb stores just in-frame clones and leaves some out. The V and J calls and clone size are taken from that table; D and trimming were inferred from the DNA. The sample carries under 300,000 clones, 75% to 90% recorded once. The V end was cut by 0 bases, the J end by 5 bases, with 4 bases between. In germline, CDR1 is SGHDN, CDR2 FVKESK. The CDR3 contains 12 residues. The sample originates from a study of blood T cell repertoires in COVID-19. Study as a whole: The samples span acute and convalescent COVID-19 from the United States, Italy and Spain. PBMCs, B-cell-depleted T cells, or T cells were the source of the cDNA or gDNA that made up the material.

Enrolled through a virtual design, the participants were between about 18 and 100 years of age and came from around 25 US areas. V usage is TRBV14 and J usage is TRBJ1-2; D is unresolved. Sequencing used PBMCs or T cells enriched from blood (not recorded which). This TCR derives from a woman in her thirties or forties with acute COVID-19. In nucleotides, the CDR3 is TGTGCCAGCAGCCAAGATCTGTATGGCTACACCTTC. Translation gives CASSQDLYGYTF. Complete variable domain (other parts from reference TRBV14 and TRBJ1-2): EAGVTQFPSHSVIEKGQTVTLRCDPISGHDNLYWYRRVMGKEIKFLLHFVKESKQDESGMPNNRFLAERTGGTYSTLKVQPAELEDSGVYFCASSQDLYGYTFGSGTRLTVV.